This T cell receptor (beta chain) stems from a study of shared clonotypes between healthy human individuals. CD8 cells classed as naive were CD45RO-negative and positively selected for CCR7, excluding terminally differentiated effector memory CD45RA+ cells. Using immunoSEQ multiplex PCR, the repertoire was profiled, and TCRdb retains in-frame clones only, with some absent. The sample carries under 1 million clones, about 91% recorded once. The CDR3 extends over 15 amino acids. Germline V gene data show CDR1 as LNHDA and CDR2 as SQIVND (reference sequence). V lost 4 bases to trimming and J lost 0 bases; unmatched junction nucleotides: 2.

V is TRBV19 and J is TRBJ2-7; 11 bases are shared with TRBD1. This receptor was obtained from a man younger than 40 in good health. The sample was naive CD8+ T cells sorted from blood. The CDR3 loop reads CASSTGTGGSYEQYF. CDR3 sequence (DNA): TGTGCCAGTAGTACAGGGACAGGGGGCTCCTACGAGCAGTACTTC.